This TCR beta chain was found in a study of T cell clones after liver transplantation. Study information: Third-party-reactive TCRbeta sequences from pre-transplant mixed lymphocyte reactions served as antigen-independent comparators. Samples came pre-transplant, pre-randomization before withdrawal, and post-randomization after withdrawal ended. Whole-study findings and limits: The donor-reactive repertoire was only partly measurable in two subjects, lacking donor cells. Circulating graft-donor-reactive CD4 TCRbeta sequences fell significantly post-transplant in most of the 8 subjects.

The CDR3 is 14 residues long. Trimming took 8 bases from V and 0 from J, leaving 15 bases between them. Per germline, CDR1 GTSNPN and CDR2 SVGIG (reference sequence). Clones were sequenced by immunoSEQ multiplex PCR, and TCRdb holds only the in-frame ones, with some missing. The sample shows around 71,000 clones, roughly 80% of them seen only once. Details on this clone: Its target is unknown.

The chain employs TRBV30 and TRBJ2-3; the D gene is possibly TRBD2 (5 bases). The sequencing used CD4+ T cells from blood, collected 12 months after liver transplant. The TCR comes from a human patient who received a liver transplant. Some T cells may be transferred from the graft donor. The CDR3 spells CALALRVSTDTQYF. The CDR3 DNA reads TGTGCCCTCGCCCTGCGGGTTAGCACAGATACGCAGTATTTT.